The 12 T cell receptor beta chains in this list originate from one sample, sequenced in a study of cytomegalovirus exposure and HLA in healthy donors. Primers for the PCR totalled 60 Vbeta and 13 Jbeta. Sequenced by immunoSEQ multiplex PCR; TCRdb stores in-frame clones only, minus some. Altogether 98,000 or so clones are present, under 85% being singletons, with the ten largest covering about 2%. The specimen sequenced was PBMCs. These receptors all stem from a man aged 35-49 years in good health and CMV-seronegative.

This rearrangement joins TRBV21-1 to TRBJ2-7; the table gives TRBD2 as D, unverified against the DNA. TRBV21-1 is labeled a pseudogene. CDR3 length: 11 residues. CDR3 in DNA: TGTGCCAGCCAACCCCCGAGCGAGCAGTACTTC. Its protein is CASQPPSEQYF.

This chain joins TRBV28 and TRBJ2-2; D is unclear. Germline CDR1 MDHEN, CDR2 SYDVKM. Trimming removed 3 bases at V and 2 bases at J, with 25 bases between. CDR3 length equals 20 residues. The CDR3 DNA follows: TGTGCCAGCAGTTTTCCCCACCGAGGTGATGGAGCCGGAAACACCGGGGAGCTGTTTTTT. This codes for CASSFPHRGDGAGNTGELFF. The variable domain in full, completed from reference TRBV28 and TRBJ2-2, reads DVKVTQSSRYLVKRTGEKVFLECVQDMDHENMFWYRQDPGLGLRLIYFSYDVKMKEKGDIPEGYSVSREKKERFSLILESASTNQTSMYLCASSFPHRGDGAGNTGELFFGEGSRLTVL.

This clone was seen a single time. CDR3 amino acids: CASSPQGPGPYEQYF. DNA for the CDR3: TGTGCCAGCAGCCCCCAGGGGCCCGGGCCCTACGAGCAGTACTTC. This chain uses TRBV7-6 with TRBJ2-7; tentative D call: TRBD1 (6 bases). V lost 5 bases and J 2 bases, leaving 16 bases between the germline ends. Germline V gene data show CDR1 as SGHVS and CDR2 as FNYEAQ. The CDR3 spans 15 residues.

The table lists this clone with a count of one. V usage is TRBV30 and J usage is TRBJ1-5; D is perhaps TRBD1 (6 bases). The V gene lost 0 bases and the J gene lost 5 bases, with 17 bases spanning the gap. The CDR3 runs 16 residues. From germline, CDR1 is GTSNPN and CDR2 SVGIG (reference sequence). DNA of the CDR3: TGTGCCTGGAGTGTAGAGAGGGGCAGGGGTGATCAGCCCCAGCATTTT. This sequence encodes CAWSVERGRGDQPQHF.

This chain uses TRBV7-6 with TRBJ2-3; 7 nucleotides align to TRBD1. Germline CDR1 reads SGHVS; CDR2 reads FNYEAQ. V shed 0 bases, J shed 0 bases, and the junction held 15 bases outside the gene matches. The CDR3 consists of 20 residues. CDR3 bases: TGTGCCAGCAGCTTAGCGGGCAGGGACAGATCCGAATCTAGCACAGATACGCAGTATTTT. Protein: CASSLAGRDRSESSTDTQYF. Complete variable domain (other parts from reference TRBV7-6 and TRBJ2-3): GAGVSQSPRYKVTKRGQDVALRCDPISGHVSLYWYRQALGQGPEFLTYFNYEAQQDKSGLPNDRFSAERPEGSISTLTIQRTEQRDSAMYRCASSLAGRDRSESSTDTQYFGPGTRLTVL.

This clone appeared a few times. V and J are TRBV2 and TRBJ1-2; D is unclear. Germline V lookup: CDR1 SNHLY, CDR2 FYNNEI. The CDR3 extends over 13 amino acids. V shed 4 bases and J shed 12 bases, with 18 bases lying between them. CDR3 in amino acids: CASSAGRARENTF. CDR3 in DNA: TGTGCCAGCAGTGCCGGGAGGGCCCGAGAGAACACCTTC.

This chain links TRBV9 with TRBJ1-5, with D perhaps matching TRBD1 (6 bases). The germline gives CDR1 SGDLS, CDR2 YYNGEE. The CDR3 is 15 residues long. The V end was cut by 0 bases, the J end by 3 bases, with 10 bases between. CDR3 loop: CASSVATGPNQPQHF. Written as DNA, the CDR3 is TGTGCCAGCAGCGTAGCGACAGGCCCCAATCAGCCCCAGCATTTT.

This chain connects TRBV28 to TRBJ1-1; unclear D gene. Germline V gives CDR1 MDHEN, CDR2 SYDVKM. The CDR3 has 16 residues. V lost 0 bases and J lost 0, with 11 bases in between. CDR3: CASSLWGRQVNTEAFF. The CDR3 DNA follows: TGTGCCAGCAGTTTATGGGGGAGGCAGGTGAACACTGAAGCTTTCTTT.

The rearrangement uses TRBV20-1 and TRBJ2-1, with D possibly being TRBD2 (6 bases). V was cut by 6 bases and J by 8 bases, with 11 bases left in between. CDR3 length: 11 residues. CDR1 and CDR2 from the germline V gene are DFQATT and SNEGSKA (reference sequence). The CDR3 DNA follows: TGCAGTGCGACGGGGGTGGATGAGCAGTTCTTC. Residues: CSATGVDEQFF.

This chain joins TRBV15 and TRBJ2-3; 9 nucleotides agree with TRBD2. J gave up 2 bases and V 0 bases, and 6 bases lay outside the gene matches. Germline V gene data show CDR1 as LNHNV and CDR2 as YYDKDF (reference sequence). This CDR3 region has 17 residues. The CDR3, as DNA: TGTGCCACCAGCAGAGATTCGGCTAGCGGGATCACAGATACGCAGTATTTT. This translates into CATSRDSASGITDTQYF.

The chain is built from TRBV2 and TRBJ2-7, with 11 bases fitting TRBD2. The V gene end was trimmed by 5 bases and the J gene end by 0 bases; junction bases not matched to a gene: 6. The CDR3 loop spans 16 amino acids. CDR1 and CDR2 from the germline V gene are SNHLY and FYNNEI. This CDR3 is CASSSSLAGVSYEQYF. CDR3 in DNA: TGTGCCAGCAGTTCTTCACTAGCGGGAGTCTCCTACGAGCAGTACTTC.

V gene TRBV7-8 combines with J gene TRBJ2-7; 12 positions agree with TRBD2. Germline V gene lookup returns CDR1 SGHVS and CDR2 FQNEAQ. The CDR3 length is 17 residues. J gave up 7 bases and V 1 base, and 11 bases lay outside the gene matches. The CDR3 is CASSLGLAGALPGEQYF. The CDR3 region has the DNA TGTGCCAGCAGCTTAGGACTAGCGGGAGCTTTACCCGGGGAGCAGTACTTC.